A single sample is the source of the 23 T cell receptor beta chains below, sequenced in a study of cytomegalovirus exposure and HLA in healthy donors. PCR was performed using 60 Vbeta and 13 Jbeta primers. Profiled with immunoSEQ multiplex PCR; TCRdb holds only in-frame clones, not every one. The repertoire consists of 150,000 to 160,000 clones, with roughly 70% occurring once and the leading ten covering approximately 2.3%. Sequencing input: PBMCs. The receptors originated from a man in his thirties or forties in good health and CMV-seronegative.

This clone was observed once. The V gene is TRBV29-1, the J gene TRBJ2-1; 11 positions match TRBD2. The CDR3 totals 12 residues. Trimming removed 4 bases from V and 9 bases from J; junction bases left unmatched: 2. CDR1 and CDR2 (germline): SQVTM, ANQGSEA. Written as DNA, the CDR3 is TGCAGCGTTGGACTAGCGGGGACTGAGCAGTTCTTC. Protein sequence: CSVGLAGTEQFF.

CDR3 in amino acids: CASSLEGRAHEQYF. CDR3 in DNA: TGTGCCAGCAGCTTGGAGGGCAGGGCCCACGAGCAGTACTTC. The chain combines TRBV5-6 with TRBJ2-7, with D possibly matching TRBD1 (5 bases). This CDR3 region has 14 residues. In germline, CDR1 is SGHDT, CDR2 YYEEEE. V gave up 0 bases and J gave up 5 bases, with 12 bases separating them. The full variable domain, in which reference TRBV5-6 and TRBJ2-7 provide the parts outside the CDR3, is DAGVTQSPTHLIKTRGQQVTLRCSPKSGHDTVSWYQQALGQGPQFIFQYYEEEERQRGNFPDRFSGHQFPNYSSELNVNALLLGDSALYLCASSLEGRAHEQYFGPGTRLTVT.

The chain couples TRBV5-6 to TRBJ2-1, with D perhaps TRBD2 (7 bases). V was cut by 0 bases and J by 5 bases, with 12 bases left in between. The CDR3 runs to 15 residues. The germline CDR1 and CDR2 sequences are SGHDT and YYEEEE. Written as DNA, the CDR3 is TGTGCCAGCAGCTTGGTAGGGGGAGGGGACAATGAGCAGTTCTTC. Residues: CASSLVGGGDNEQFF.

This clone was found a few times. The rearrangement joins TRBV6-6 to TRBJ2-3, with 9 bases lining up with TRBD2. The germline V gene has CDR1 MNHNY and CDR2 SVGAGI (reference sequence). CDR3 length: 14 residues. The V and J ends lost 4 bases and 5 bases, in that order; junction bases with no gene match: 4. The CDR3 reads CASSWGTSQDTQYF. The CDR3 DNA sequence: TGTGCCAGCAGTTGGGGGACTAGCCAAGATACGCAGTATTTT.

The rearrangement uses TRBV7-9 and TRBJ2-4, with a weak D call TRBD1 (6 bases). Per the germline V gene, CDR1 is SEHNR and CDR2 is FQNEAQ (reference sequence). The V end was cut by 6 bases, the J end by 1 base, with 10 bases between. This CDR3 contains 14 residues. The CDR3 loop reads CASSHRVAKNIQYF. The DNA of the CDR3 is TGTGCCAGCAGTCACAGGGTTGCCAAAAACATTCAGTACTTC.

The genes are TRBV5-6 and TRBJ1-1, with 8 bases that match TRBD1. In germline, CDR1 is SGHDT, CDR2 YYEEEE. V dropped 0 bases and J dropped 6; count of bases not matched to a gene: 7. CDR3 size: 15 residues. CDR3 in amino acids: CASSLVAGGSPEAFF. The CDR3 DNA reads as TGTGCCAGCAGCTTGGTGGCAGGGGGCTCCCCTGAAGCTTTCTTT.

This sequence joins TRBV6-1 and TRBJ1-4; 7 nucleotides align to TRBD1. The germline V gene encodes CDR1 MNHNS and CDR2 SASEGT. This CDR3 comprises 13 residues. V was clipped by 6 bases and J by 6 bases; unmatched bases: 4. CDR3 sequence reads: CASRRDSYEKLFF. CDR3 nucleotide sequence: TGTGCCAGCAGAAGGGACAGCTATGAAAAACTGTTTTTT.

CDR3 DNA: TGTGCCAGCAGCTTTGGCATAGCGGGGGGGGAGGAGACCCAGTACTTC. Protein product: CASSFGIAGGEETQYF. This rearrangement joins TRBV5-4 to TRBJ2-5; TRBD2 matches 11 bases. There are 16 residues in the CDR3. J lost 5 bases, V lost 2 bases, and 8 bases had no gene match. Germline CDR1 reads SGHNT; CDR2 reads YYREEE (reference sequence).

This rearrangement joins TRBV6-4 to TRBJ1-2; D is perhaps TRBD1 (6 bases). Trimming stripped 6 bases from V and 8 bases from J, with 13 bases between. CDR3 length: 12 residues. CDR1 is MRHNA, CDR2 SNTAGT, per germline. The CDR3 coding sequence is TGTGCCAGCAGAGGGGACAAGCAGGGCTACACCTTC. It yields the protein CASRGDKQGYTF.

The rearrangement uses TRBV28 and TRBJ2-7; 11 bases line up with TRBD2. Germline V CDR1 and CDR2: MDHEN, SYDVKM. The CDR3 contains 17 residues. The junction had 13 bases not matched to a gene; V was cut back by 6 bases and J by 3 bases. As DNA, the CDR3 is TGTGCCAGCAGCTCCATCCTAGCGGGGGGCTTCATCTACGAGCAGTACTTC. Protein: CASSSILAGGFIYEQYF.

V is TRBV5-1 and J is TRBJ2-2, with 8 bases that match TRBD2. The CDR3 sequence is 16 residues long. CDR1 is SGHRS and CDR2 is YFSETQ in the germline V gene. Trimming cost V 0 bases and J 0 bases; bases outside gene matches: 1. The CDR3 coding sequence is TGCGCCAGCAGCTTGGGACTAGCGACGAACACCGGGGAGCTGTTTTTT. It specifies CASSLGLATNTGELFF.

The chain carries TRBV11-3 and TRBJ2-2, with TRBD2 identical over 15 bases. Looked up from germline, CDR1 is SGHNT and CDR2 is YENEEA. The J segment lost 7 bases and the V segment lost 5 bases, leaving 11 bases of the junction unmatched. The CDR3 runs 18 residues. CDR3 residues: CASSQGLAGGRAGGELFF. The CDR3 nucleotides are TGTGCCAGCAGCCAAGGACTAGCGGGGGGGCGAGCTGGCGGGGAGCTGTTTTTT.

The J gene is TRBJ1-1, the V gene TRBV19; unclear D gene. Trimming pared 5 bases from V and 0 bases from J, leaving 7 bases between. The germline gives CDR1 LNHDA, CDR2 SQIVND (reference sequence). The CDR3 runs to 13 residues. This CDR3 reads CASSAGMNTEAFF. CDR3 in DNA: TGTGCCAGTAGTGCCGGGATGAACACTGAAGCTTTCTTT.

The CDR3 bases are TGCAGCGTCCTGGACAGGGGCCAAGACGGCTACACCTTC. Translation: CSVLDRGQDGYTF. V and J are TRBV29-1 and TRBJ1-2, with 9 bases identical to TRBD1. After removal of 6 bases from V and 8 bases from J, the junction contained 10 bases not matched to a gene. In germline, CDR1 is SQVTM, CDR2 ANQGSEA. This CDR3 comprises 13 residues.

This clone was recorded a few times. The chain uses TRBV6-1 and TRBJ2-1; D ambiguous. The CDR3 is 12 amino acids. With 2 bases removed from V and 6 bases from J, the gap between germline ends came to 5 bases. The germline V gene encodes CDR1 MNHNS and CDR2 SASEGT. The CDR3 loop reads CASSEPGNEQFF. The CDR3 coding sequence is TGTGCCAGCAGTGAACCGGGCAATGAGCAGTTCTTC.

The chain combines TRBV2 with TRBJ1-5; D might be TRBD1 (6 bases). V lost 4 bases and J lost 4, with 14 bases in between. From germline, CDR1 is SNHLY and CDR2 FYNNEI. The CDR3 is made up of 15 amino acids. The CDR3 loop is CASSAGGAGNQPQHF. The CDR3 nucleotides are TGTGCCAGCAGTGCTGGGGGCGCAGGAAATCAGCCCCAGCATTTT.

The chain is built from TRBV28 and TRBJ2-7, with D perhaps matching TRBD1 (5 bases). The CDR3 extends over 13 amino acids. The V and J ends lost 1 base and 2 bases respectively, with 6 bases between them. Germline CDR1 is MDHEN and CDR2 is SYDVKM. CDR3 nucleotide sequence: TGTGCCAGCAGTTTATCCAGGGCCTACGAGCAGTACTTC. Translated, it gives CASSLSRAYEQYF. The full variable domain, in which reference TRBV28 and TRBJ2-7 provide the parts outside the CDR3, is DVKVTQSSRYLVKRTGEKVFLECVQDMDHENMFWYRQDPGLGLRLIYFSYDVKMKEKGDIPEGYSVSREKKERFSLILESASTNQTSMYLCASSLSRAYEQYFGPGTRLTVT.

The chain has TRBV5-6 and TRBJ1-1, with D tentatively TRBD1 (6 bases). Per the germline V gene, CDR1 is SGHDT and CDR2 is YYEEEE. The V gene lost 3 bases and the J gene lost 0 bases, with 15 bases spanning the gap. The length of the CDR3 is 16 residues. CDR3 bases: TGTGCCAGCAGCTCCGGTCCCGGGGGGCTGAACACTGAAGCTTTCTTT. Amino acids: CASSSGPGGLNTEAFF.

This clone was seen a few times. The rearrangement joins TRBV28 to TRBJ1-6; a possible D gene is TRBD1 (5 bases). CDR1 is MDHEN, CDR2 SYDVKM, per germline. This CDR3 has 14 residues. V was cut by 3 bases and J by 7 bases, with 10 bases left in between. CDR3 nucleotides: TGTGCCAGCAGTTTCATGGGGCTGAATTCACCCCTCCACTTT. Translating gives CASSFMGLNSPLHF.

The rearrangement links TRBV9 to TRBJ1-2; 8 bases fit TRBD1. The CDR3 loop spans 14 amino acids. Germline lookup yields CDR1 SGDLS and CDR2 YYNGEE. J was trimmed by 7 bases and V by 4 bases; bases with no gene match: 9. The CDR3 DNA reads TGTGCCAGCAGCCCCGGACAGGGTACGGCTGGCTACACCTTC. Encoded protein: CASSPGQGTAGYTF.

As regards this clone: A junction boundary mismatches the germline segment, possibly from a read error. CDR3 in amino acids: CASTRSGRGSNQPQNF. Here the CDR3 DNA reads TGTGCCAGCACCCGGTCAGGGAGGGGATCCAATCAGCCCCAGAATTTT. The rearrangement links TRBV28 to TRBJ1-5; D is possibly TRBD1 (5 bases). The germline V gene has CDR1 MDHEN and CDR2 SYDVKM. The CDR3 loop spans 16 amino acids. Full variable domain (missing parts from reference TRBV28 and TRBJ1-5): DVKVTQSSRYLVKRTGEKVFLECVQDMDHENMFWYRQDPGLGLRLIYFSYDVKMKEKGDIPEGYSVSREKKERFSLILESASTNQTSMYLCASTRSGRGSNQPQNFGDGTRLSIL.

This clone appeared once. The junction departs from the called germline gene at one end, perhaps through a read error. The chain recombines TRBV4-2 with TRBJ1-4; the match to TRBD1 covers 7 bases. Germline loops: CDR1 LGHNA, CDR2 YNFKEQ. The CDR3 loop spans 14 amino acids. CDR3 in DNA: TGTGCCAGCAGCAAAGACAGGGACTATGAAAAACTGTTTTTT. Translating gives CASSKDRDYEKLFF.

This clone was counted between two and nine times. The rearrangement links TRBV16 to TRBJ1-4; 11 nucleotides align to TRBD1. CDR1 is KGHSY, CDR2 FQNENV, per germline. This CDR3 has 15 residues. V shed 3 bases, J shed 10 bases, and the junction held 7 bases outside the gene matches. The chain's CDR3 is CASSQLTGTGGKLFF. The DNA for the CDR3 is TGTGCCAGCAGCCAGCTCACCGGGACAGGGGGAAAACTGTTTTTT.